This TCR beta chain was documented in a study of T cell responses to AZD1222 COVID-19 vaccine. Repertoires were generated with immunoSEQ multiplex PCR, while TCRdb's copy carries only in-frame clones and drops some. The profile shows under 150,000 clones, about 91% of them singletons. Regarding this clone: Antigen unknown.

The V segment lost 4 bases and the J segment 5 bases; nucleotides outside the gene matches: 2. CDR3 length equals 13 residues. In germline, CDR1 is KGHSH, CDR2 LQKENI. Study-wide results and caveats: There were vaccine-associated CD4 TCRs across spike, dominant at 160-218 and 743-854.

The clonotype comes from an adult who received the AZD1222 COVID-19 vaccine. Sequences were derived from peripheral blood, sampled 28 days after the second AZD1222 dose. The chain combines TRBV18 with TRBJ2-3, with TRBD2 identical over 8 bases. Here the CDR3 DNA reads TGTGCCAGCTCACTCACTAGCGGAGATACGCAGTATTTT. Translated: CASSLTSGDTQYF.